These 6 T cell receptor beta chains originate from one sample sequenced in a study of cytomegalovirus exposure and HLA in healthy donors. 13 Jbeta primers and 60 Vbeta primers were used for the PCR. Assay: immunoSEQ multiplex PCR; the TCRdb copy retains only in-frame clones and omits some. The data show approximately 220,000 clones, over 80% seen once. Sequencing was carried out using PBMCs. These receptors were taken from a boy between 2 and 10 years old in good health and CMV-seronegative.

The chain employs TRBV27 and TRBJ1-5; the match to TRBD1 covers 10 bases. There are 14 residues in the CDR3. Germline loops: CDR1 MNHEY, CDR2 SMNVEV (reference sequence). V gave up 6 bases and J gave up 2 bases; unmatched junction bases: 1. The CDR3 DNA sequence: TGTGCCAGCAGCGGGACAGGGGGCAATCAGCCCCAGCATTTT. Protein product: CASSGTGGNQPQHF.

The V call is TRBV15, the J call TRBJ2-7, with a weak D call TRBD2 (6 bases). The CDR3 sequence is 17 residues long. From germline, CDR1 is LNHNV and CDR2 YYDKDF (reference sequence). The ends were cut back, 7 bases at V and 0 bases at J, with 22 bases in the middle. The CDR3 DNA reads TGTGCCACCACCCAGGAGGGAGGAACGGGGGACTCCTACGAGCAGTACTTC. Translating gives CATTQEGGTGDSYEQYF.

This chain joins TRBV9 and TRBJ2-1; 11 bases align to TRBD2. The germline CDR1 and CDR2 sequences are SGDLS and YYNGEE. V was clipped by 4 bases and J by 3 bases; unmatched bases: 6. The CDR3 is 16 amino acids. The CDR3 nucleotides are TGTGCCAGCAGCTCAACCGGGACTAGCGGCTACAATGAGCAGTTCTTC. Its protein is CASSSTGTSGYNEQFF.

The rearrangement uses TRBV6-1 and TRBJ2-3; the D gene is possibly TRBD2 (6 bases). V was cut by 2 bases and J by 1 base, with 7 bases left in between. The CDR3 is 14 residues long. In germline, CDR1 is MNHNS, CDR2 SASEGT. Written as DNA, the CDR3 is TGTGCCAGCAGTGAAAGGAGGGGCACAGATACGCAGTATTTT. Translation gives CASSERRGTDTQYF.

J is TRBJ1-2 and V is TRBV6-1, with 7 bases identical to TRBD1. Germline CDR1 is MNHNS and CDR2 is SASEGT. Losses at the gene ends were 8 bases for V and 8 bases for J; bases not matched to a gene: 14. This CDR3 is 14 amino acids long. Here the CDR3 reads CASVSSEGAKGYTF. The CDR3 DNA is TGTGCCAGCGTCAGCTCGGAGGGGGCGAAAGGCTACACCTTC.

This chain links TRBV2 with TRBJ2-7; no reliable D call. This CDR3 spans 12 amino acids. Per germline, CDR1 SNHLY and CDR2 FYNNEI. The V end was cut by 1 base, the J end by 5 bases, with 6 bases between. The CDR3 reads CASSEGYHEQYF. The CDR3 nucleotides read TGTGCCAGCAGTGAAGGCTACCACGAGCAGTACTTC.